These T cell receptor beta chains were read from a single sample in a study of memory CD4+ T cells and cytomegalovirus serostatus. Measured with immunoSEQ multiplex PCR; TCRdb has only the in-frame clones, and not every one. The sample lists about 45,000 clones, around four fifths seen once, with around 0.94% in the top ten. The sequencing sample was made of memory CD4+ T cells from blood. Receptors were obtained from an adult in good health and CMV-seronegative. The CDR3 runs from the conserved cysteine through the conserved F or W. Fields, in order: J gene, D gene, V gene, CDR3 protein. A D gene is named only where the DNA matches it firmly.

TRBJ2-1	-	TRBV6-6	CASSSDPGNEQFF
TRBJ1-3	-	TRBV29-1	CSVTPDSKPNTIYF
TRBJ2-5	-	TRBV5-1	CASSNQGFQETQYF
TRBJ1-5	-	TRBV2	CASNRDTNNQPQHF
TRBJ1-2	-	TRBV2	CASRVNGKGYGYTF
TRBJ1-4	-	TRBV15	CATSRDRANEKLFF
TRBJ2-1	-	TRBV11-3	CASSLARAGDKFF
TRBJ2-3	TRBD1	TRBV29-1	CSARQGGTDTQYF
TRBJ2-7	-	TRBV11-2	CASSLRGEQYF
TRBJ1-5	-	TRBV30	CAWSSSIDQPQHF
TRBJ1-2	TRBD1	TRBV27	CASSSRDRGRSAWGYTF
TRBJ1-4	-	TRBV7-9	CASSLGGNEKLFF
TRBJ1-1	-	TRBV5-4	CASSFFQWGRGPPEAFF
TRBJ2-5	-	TRBV11-2	CASSPSARQETQYF
TRBJ1-2	TRBD1	TRBV4-3	CASSQGPTGSNYGYTF
TRBJ2-7	TRBD1	TRBV11-2	CASSPRDRVHEQYF
TRBJ2-5	-	TRBV6-5	CASGGTHQETQYF
TRBJ1-5	-	TRBV6-6	CASSYYNSNQPQHF
TRBJ2-1	TRBD2	TRBV10-3	CAIRSGTSGDNEQFF
TRBJ1-1	-	TRBV7-3	CASRSFRNTEAFF
TRBJ1-5	-	TRBV19	CASRSLVGNQPQHF
TRBJ2-7	TRBD1	TRBV5-5	CASRNTGGSYEQYF
TRBJ1-5	TRBD1	TRBV19	CASSTRQGNQPQHF
TRBJ1-6	TRBD1	TRBV19	CASSIDRTGSPLHF
TRBJ2-3	-	TRBV10-3	CAISDPGTPATDTQYF
TRBJ2-1	TRBD2	TRBV27	CASTRGGTYNEQFF
TRBJ2-4	-	TRBV11-2	CASSPVADTAQNIQYF
TRBJ1-6	-	TRBV6-5	CASSRSQGRTLHF
TRBJ2-7	-	TRBV7-2	CASSLERGPYEQYF
TRBJ2-3	-	TRBV28	CASSLSGGTRDTQYF
TRBJ2-1	TRBD1	TRBV6-1	CASVPGTGYNEQFF
TRBJ2-3	-	TRBV20-1	CSPSATDTQYF
TRBJ2-5	TRBD2	TRBV7-2	CASSLGGNQETQYF
TRBJ1-2	-	TRBV7-9	CAAPGWYGYTF
TRBJ1-2	-	TRBV7-5	CVRSLRQAYGYTF
TRBJ1-3	TRBD1	TRBV7-9	CASSPRAGGNSGNTIYF
TRBJ1-5	TRBD1	TRBV7-6	CASSFLPTGDGQPQHF
TRBJ2-1	-	TRBV5-1	CASSLAGQYNEQFF
TRBJ2-5	-	TRBV28	CASSAIETQYF